Each of the 28 T cell receptor beta chains below was sequenced from the same sample in a study of T cells in Graves' hyperthyroidism and ophthalmopathy. It was RNA transcripts that yielded the amplified TCR beta CDR3 regions. HTBI primers were the set used in a first-round RT-PCR of the TCR CDR3. TCRdb passed the multiplex PCR reads through MiXCR, listing each CDR3 protein once. The table includes 300,000 or so distinct CDR3 sequences, about a sixth detected once. The sample taken for sequencing was blood. The receptor source for this set is a woman aged 60 to 75 with Graves' ophthalmopathy.

This clonotype was detected a few times. J is TRBJ2-3 and V is TRBV28; 9 bases fit TRBD2. The trim removed 6 bases at V and 3 bases at J, leaving 7 bases unmatched. The CDR3 totals 15 residues. Looked up from germline, CDR1 is MDHEN and CDR2 is SYDVKM. This CDR3 reads CASRPSLAGTDTQYF. The CDR3 nucleotides are TGTGCCAGCAGGCCATCACTAGCGGGTACAGATACGCAGTATTTT.

Ten or more counts support this clonotype. This sequence joins TRBV5-1 and TRBJ2-1; maybe TRBD2 (6 bases). The CDR3 has 16 amino acids. V shed 4 bases and J shed 4 bases, with 18 bases lying between them. CDR1 and CDR2 (germline): SGHRS, YFSETQ. The CDR3 DNA reads as TGCGCCAGCAGCCAAGGTACTAGCCGGGGGTACAATGAGCAGTTCTTC. Its protein product is CASSQGTSRGYNEQFF.

In this sample, this clonotype turned up many times. This chain connects TRBV12-3 or TRBV12-4 to TRBJ1-1; D not resolved. The CDR3 runs to 13 residues. V lost 2 bases to trimming and J lost 4 bases, with 8 bases between them. The CDR3 region has the DNA TGTGCCAGCAGTTTACTCAGTGGCACTGAAGCTTTCTTT. Translated: CASSLLSGTEAFF.

This clonotype was counted ten times or more. The CDR3 DNA follows: TGTGCCAGCAGGGGGGCTGGCTATGGCTACACCTTC. It codes for CASRGAGYGYTF. The V gene is TRBV12-3 or TRBV12-4, the J gene TRBJ1-2, with a possible D match to TRBD1 (6 bases). Trimming stripped 6 bases from V and 4 bases from J, with 9 bases between. The CDR3 sequence is 12 residues long.

In this sample, this clonotype turned up many times. An end of the junction differs from the germline gene, which may be a read error. This sequence joins TRBV5-1 and TRBJ1-1; no reliable D call. The CDR3 consists of 15 residues. Germline CDR1 and CDR2: SGHRS and YFSETQ. The CDR3 sequence is CASSLSPVESTGAFF. The CDR3 nucleotides are TGCGCCAGCAGCTTGTCGCCCGTTGAGAGCACTGGAGCTTTCTTT.

This clonotype was detected ten times or more. The chain links TRBV12-3 or TRBV12-4 to TRBJ1-5, with unresolved D. The CDR3 has 15 amino acids. Trimming cost V 3 bases and J 2 bases, with 11 bases left between them. The CDR3 sequence: CASSFRNDGNQPQHF. The CDR3 region has the DNA TGTGCCAGCAGTTTCAGAAACGACGGCAATCAGCCCCAGCATTTT.

There are many counts of this clonotype. The genes are TRBV20-1 and TRBJ2-7, with D hard to call. The CDR3 length is 16 residues. Germline CDR1 DFQATT, CDR2 SNEGSKA (reference sequence). Trimming pared 2 bases from V and 0 bases from J, leaving 17 bases between. In DNA form, the CDR3 reads TGCAGTGCTAGACCCCCAGGCTACGATAGCTCCTACGAGCAGTACTTC. As protein: CSARPPGYDSSYEQYF.

This chain links TRBV9 with TRBJ1-4; D is possibly TRBD1 (6 bases). Germline-derived CDR1 and CDR2 are SGDLS and YYNGEE. The CDR3 covers 15 residues. Deletions cut 0 bases from V and 2 bases from J, with 8 bases between. In DNA form, the CDR3 reads TGTGCCAGCAGCGTAGAGGGACATACTAATGAAAAACTGTTTTTT. Translation: CASSVEGHTNEKLFF. Complete variable domain (other parts from reference TRBV9 and TRBJ1-4): DSGVTQTPKHLITATGQRVTLRCSPRSGDLSVYWYQQSLDQGLQFLIQYYNGEERAKGNILERFSAQQFPDLHSELNLSSLELGDSALYFCASSVEGHTNEKLFFGSGTQLSVL.

This clonotype occurred many times. The J gene is TRBJ2-7, the V gene TRBV7-2; D uncertain. Trimming removed 5 bases at V and 2 bases at J, with 16 bases between. CDR3 length: 15 amino acids. Germline loops: CDR1 SGHTA, CDR2 FQGNSA. The CDR3 nucleotides are TGTGCCAGCAGCCGCAGCCCAAATCGGGCCTACGAGCAGTACTTC. As protein: CASSRSPNRAYEQYF.

The chain couples TRBV28 to TRBJ2-1; D is undetermined. The CDR3 spans 13 residues. Trimming removed 7 bases from V and 4 bases from J, with 11 bases in between. Germline CDR1 is MDHEN and CDR2 is SYDVKM. CDR3 bases: TGTGCCAGCATAAACAGATGGTACAATGAGCAGTTCTTC. As protein: CASINRWYNEQFF.

The V gene is TRBV11-2, the J gene TRBJ1-1; perhaps TRBD1 as D (5 bases). Germline V gene lookup returns CDR1 SGHAT and CDR2 FQNNGV. The length of the CDR3 is 15 residues. The V and J ends lost 2 bases and 4 bases respectively, with 14 bases between them. CDR3 sequence reads: CASSLSARGSTEAFF. The CDR3, as DNA: TGTGCCAGCAGCTTAAGTGCCCGGGGCAGCACTGAAGCTTTCTTT.

In this sample, this clonotype turned up many times. The V and J genes are TRBV20-1 and TRBJ1-5; D is ambiguous. The CDR3 runs 13 residues. Germline CDR1 reads DFQATT; CDR2 reads SNEGSKA (reference sequence). The ends were cut back, 8 bases at V and 6 bases at J, with 17 bases in the middle. The CDR3 DNA reads TGCAGTTCTATAGATCTCTTTGTTCAGCCCCAGCATTTT. It yields the protein CSSIDLFVQPQHF.

The chain combines TRBV10-3 with TRBJ1-1, with no clear D. V dropped 4 bases and J dropped 2 bases, with 8 bases sitting between them. Looked up from germline, CDR1 is ENHRY and CDR2 is SYGVKD. This CDR3 has 13 residues. The CDR3 region has the DNA TGTGCCATCAGTGTGGAAGTTAACACTGAAGCTTTCTTT. Protein sequence: CAISVEVNTEAFF.

This clonotype was observed many times. The V gene is TRBV12-5, the J gene TRBJ1-5, with TRBD1 matching over 11 bases. This CDR3 region has 17 residues. V was clipped by 7 bases and J by 0 bases; unmatched bases: 8. Germline assignment: CDR1 LGHNT and CDR2 FRNRAP. CDR3 coding DNA: TGTGCTAGTGCCAAGGACAGGGGGCGCGGTAGCAATCAGCCCCAGCATTTT. Translating it yields CASAKDRGRGSNQPQHF.

Ten or more counts support this clonotype. The J gene is TRBJ2-7, the V gene TRBV27; 8 bases agree with TRBD1. CDR1 is MNHEY, CDR2 SMNVEV, per germline (reference sequence). The CDR3 sequence is 15 residues long. J lost 3 bases, V lost 9 bases, and 13 bases had no gene match. This chain's CDR3 is CASKQGASQLYEQYF. The CDR3, as DNA: TGTGCCAGTAAGCAGGGGGCGAGCCAACTCTACGAGCAGTACTTC.

This clonotype was picked up many times. V gene TRBV4-2 combines with J gene TRBJ2-5; tentatively, D is TRBD2 (5 bases). Germline values: CDR1 LGHNA, CDR2 YNFKEQ. The ends were cut back, 2 bases at V and 5 bases at J, with 15 bases in the middle. The CDR3 loop spans 15 amino acids. The CDR3 loop reads CASSQNSARVETQYF. DNA of the CDR3: TGTGCCAGCAGCCAAAATAGCGCTCGGGTGGAGACCCAGTACTTC.

There are many counts of this clonotype. The chain is built from TRBV28 and TRBJ2-3; D is uncertain. Trimming pared 7 bases from V and 5 bases from J, leaving 13 bases between. CDR1 is MDHEN, CDR2 SYDVKM, per germline. The length of the CDR3 is 13 residues. CDR3 nucleotides: TGTGCCAGCAATCCGCGGTTTCAAGATACGCAGTATTTT. This encodes CASNPRFQDTQYF.

There are many counts of this clonotype. The chain has TRBV28 and TRBJ2-5; 7 nucleotides line up with TRBD1. Germline CDR1 MDHEN, CDR2 SYDVKM. J gave up 1 base and V 0 bases, and 8 bases lay outside the gene matches. CDR3 length equals 17 residues. The CDR3 DNA reads TGTGCCAGCAGTTTATGGGATGGACAGGCCCTCCAAGAGACCCAGTACTTC. Translation gives CASSLWDGQALQETQYF.

This clonotype has more than one count but fewer than ten. This rearrangement joins TRBV30 to TRBJ1-2, with D possibly being TRBD1 (6 bases). V was trimmed by 4 bases and J by 3 bases, leaving 21 bases between them. The CDR3 sequence is 16 residues long. Germline V gene data show CDR1 as GTSNPN and CDR2 as SVGIG (reference sequence). The CDR3, as DNA: TGTGCCTGGACCCCGCAGGGGCGGACCCAATACTATGGCTACACCTTC. Its translation is CAWTPQGRTQYYGYTF.

This clonotype was counted many times. This chain uses TRBV2 with TRBJ1-2; D call uncertain. CDR1 is SNHLY and CDR2 is FYNNEI in the germline V gene. This CDR3 is built from 14 residues. V lost 6 bases, J lost 7 bases, and 18 bases lay in between. CDR3 sequence: CASSQTPGMSGYTF. The CDR3 region has the DNA TGTGCCAGCAGCCAAACCCCCGGGATGTCTGGCTACACCTTC. Based on the CDR3 plus reference TRBV2 and TRBJ1-2, the full variable domain is EPEVTQTPSHQVTQMGQEVILRCVPISNHLYFYWYRQILGQKVEFLVSFYNNEISEKSEIFDDQFSVERPDGSNFTLKIRSTKLEDSAMYFCASSQTPGMSGYTFGSGTRLTVV.

In this sample, this clonotype turned up a few times. The chain employs TRBV25-1 and TRBJ1-5; D unclear. Germline values: CDR1 MGHDK, CDR2 SYGVNS. The CDR3 consists of 14 residues. V was trimmed by 1 base and J by 4 bases, leaving 8 bases between them. This CDR3 is CASSEFQINQPQHF. The CDR3 bases are TGTGCCAGCAGTGAATTTCAGATAAATCAGCCCCAGCATTTT.

This clonotype was counted ten times or more. This chain links TRBV28 with TRBJ2-7; tentative D call: TRBD1 (5 bases). The ends were cut back, 4 bases at V and 3 bases at J, with 7 bases in the middle. This CDR3 is 12 amino acids long. The germline CDR1 and CDR2 sequences are MDHEN and SYDVKM. The CDR3, as DNA: TGTGCCAGCAGTTGGACAAACTACGAGCAGTACTTC. As protein: CASSWTNYEQYF.

This clonotype was detected ten times or more. The chain employs TRBV7-2 and TRBJ1-1; weak D call: TRBD1 (5 bases). Germline V CDR1 and CDR2: SGHTA, FQGNSA. The CDR3 length is 13 residues. V was shortened by 6 bases and J by 2 bases, with 10 bases between the two germline ends. CDR3 sequence reads: CASRFDRNTEAFF. The CDR3, as DNA: TGTGCCAGCAGATTTGACAGAAACACTGAAGCTTTCTTT.

This clonotype was observed many times. The rearrangement joins TRBV7-2 to TRBJ2-4, with D possibly being TRBD1 (5 bases). From germline, CDR1 is SGHTA and CDR2 FQGNSA. This CDR3 has 12 residues. Trimming removed 5 bases from V and 5 bases from J, with 7 bases in between. CDR3 sequence reads: CASSPTENIQYF. The CDR3 DNA is TGTGCCAGCAGCCCGACAGAAAACATTCAGTACTTC.

This clonotype was observed many times. The chain is built from TRBV12-3 or TRBV12-4 and TRBJ2-7; D gene ambiguous. Trimming stripped 5 bases from V and 7 bases from J, with 12 bases between. CDR3 length: 12 amino acids. CDR3: CASSTGVYEQYF. The CDR3 DNA sequence: TGTGCCAGCAGTACTGGGGTCTATGAGCAGTACTTC.

This clonotype was detected many times. V and J are TRBV28 and TRBJ2-7, with 10 bases matching TRBD1. The CDR3 loop spans 16 amino acids. J lost 5 bases, V lost 5 bases, and 12 bases had no gene match. The germline V gene encodes CDR1 MDHEN and CDR2 SYDVKM. The CDR3 DNA reads TGTGCCAGCAGTCCGATTGCCGGGACAGGGGCCGACGAGCAGTACTTC. Its protein is CASSPIAGTGADEQYF.

The sample holds many counts of this clonotype. J is TRBJ2-4 and V is TRBV5-1, with 8 bases fitting TRBD1. This CDR3 is 16 amino acids long. Trimming removed 2 bases from V and 9 bases from J; junction bases left unmatched: 13. Germline V CDR1 and CDR2: SGHRS, YFSETQ. CDR3 nucleotides: TGCGCCAGCAGCTTCTCTCACGGACAGGGAGGTACCATTCAGTACTTC. Its translation: CASSFSHGQGGTIQYF.

This clonotype was counted at least ten times. The chain employs TRBV28 and TRBJ1-2; 8 nucleotides line up with TRBD1. This CDR3 is 15 amino acids long. Germline CDR1 MDHEN, CDR2 SYDVKM. V lost 3 bases, J lost 5 bases, and 8 bases stayed unmatched. CDR3 sequence reads: CASSFSTGDVYGYTF. Written as DNA, the CDR3 is TGTGCCAGCAGTTTTTCGACAGGGGATGTGTATGGCTACACCTTC.